These 31 T cell receptor beta chains were all obtained from the same sample, sequenced in a study of OX40 agonist ivuxolimab in advanced cancers. The protocol was immunoSEQ multiplex PCR, while the TCRdb copy is restricted to in-frame clones and leaves out a portion. Found here are more than 15,000 clones, approximately 78% of them singletons; the top ten hold around 30%. Sequencing was performed on CD4+ or CD8+ T cells sorted from blood, taken in a trial of the OX40 agonist ivuxolimab. All receptors come from an adult with an advanced solid tumor such as melanoma, head and neck, liver or kidney cancer.

This clone showed up just once. CDR3 protein: CASGERETGHYGYTF. CDR3 DNA: TGTGCTAGTGGGGAAAGAGAGACGGGGCACTATGGCTACACCTTC. This chain uses TRBV12-5 with TRBJ1-2; a possible D gene is TRBD1 (5 bases). This CDR3 contains 15 residues. CDR1 LGHNT and CDR2 FRNRAP come from the germline V gene. The ends were cut back, 6 bases at V and 3 bases at J, with 17 bases in the middle. Complete variable domain (other parts from reference TRBV12-5 and TRBJ1-2): DARVTQTPRHKVTEMGQEVTMRCQPILGHNTVFWYRQTMMQGLELLAYFRNRAPLDDSGMPKDRFSAEMPDATLATLKIQPSEPRDSAVYFCASGERETGHYGYTFGSGTRLTVV.

A few counts support this clone. The chain carries TRBV6-6 and TRBJ2-7; D ambiguous. V shed 5 bases and J shed 7 bases, with 9 bases lying between them. This CDR3 region has 11 residues. Germline V gives CDR1 MNHNY, CDR2 SVGAGI (reference sequence). CDR3 in DNA: TGTGCCAGCAGTACAGCGCTAGAGCAGTACTTC. Translation gives CASSTALEQYF.

V and J are TRBV6-6 and TRBJ2-3; 9 bases match TRBD1. Germline V gene lookup returns CDR1 MNHNY and CDR2 SVGAGI (reference sequence). The CDR3 contains 16 residues. V gave up 2 bases and J gave up 2 bases; unmatched junction bases: 5. As DNA, the CDR3 is TGTGCCAGCAGTTACGCTACAGGGGGCTACACAGATACGCAGTATTTT. Encoded protein: CASSYATGGYTDTQYF.

The CDR3 region has the DNA TGTGCCAGCAGTGAAATCTGGGGGAACTATGGCTACACCTTC. Translated, it gives CASSEIWGNYGYTF. This rearrangement joins TRBV6-1 to TRBJ1-2, with a weak D call TRBD1 (5 bases). The CDR3 covers 14 residues. CDR1 and CDR2 from the germline V gene are MNHNS and SASEGT. V was clipped by 2 bases and J by 2 bases, with 9 bases between them.

The rearrangement uses TRBV7-8 and TRBJ2-1; tentatively, D is TRBD2 (6 bases). This CDR3 spans 16 amino acids. Trimming cost V 0 bases and J 4 bases, with 13 bases left between them. From germline, CDR1 is SGHVS and CDR2 FQNEAQ. Here the CDR3 reads CASSLASGEEYNEQFF. The CDR3 nucleotides read TGTGCCAGCAGCTTAGCTAGCGGCGAAGAATACAATGAGCAGTTCTTC. Based on the CDR3 plus reference TRBV7-8 and TRBJ2-1, the full variable domain is GAGVSQSPRYKVAKRGQDVALRCDPISGHVSLFWYQQALGQGPEFLTYFQNEAQLDKSGLPSDRFFAERPEGSVSTLKIQRTQQEDSAVYLCASSLASGEEYNEQFFGPGTRLTVL.

The chain couples TRBV6-5 to TRBJ2-2, with 9 bases that match TRBD1. The CDR3 loop spans 15 amino acids. CDR1 MNHEY and CDR2 SVGAGI come from the germline V gene. V shed 6 bases, J shed 2 bases, and the junction held 4 bases outside the gene matches. The DNA for the CDR3 is TGTGCCAGCAGCTCTACAGGGGGCAACACCGGGGAGCTGTTTTTT. It is translated as CASSSTGGNTGELFF.

This chain uses TRBV29-1 with TRBJ2-1, with D perhaps TRBD2 (5 bases). The V gene's germline CDR1 is SQVTM and CDR2 ANQGSEA. The CDR3 covers 12 residues. Trimming shortened V by 7 bases and J by 9 bases, and 16 bases separated the two germline ends. In DNA, the CDR3 is TGCAGCGGTCTTAGCGAGGAGGTTGAGCAGTTCTTC. It encodes CSGLSEEVEQFF.

The gene calls are TRBV6-5 and TRBJ2-7; the D gene is possibly TRBD2 (6 bases). The CDR3 covers 15 residues. CDR1 and CDR2 (germline): MNHEY, SVGAGI. Trimming stripped 6 bases from V and 3 bases from J, with 18 bases between. The CDR3 DNA reads as TGTGCCAGCAGCGTTGATGGGGGGACCGGCTACGAGCAGTACTTC. It is translated as CASSVDGGTGYEQYF.

This clone is classed as medium-sized. The chain uses TRBV10-3 and TRBJ1-6, with a tentative D call TRBD1 (6 bases). This CDR3 spans 17 amino acids. The germline V and J ends were trimmed by 4 bases and 0 bases, with 13 bases remaining between them. Germline V gene sequence: CDR1 ENHRY, CDR2 SYGVKD. CDR3 amino acids: CAISGGGSFSYNSPLHF. CDR3 sequence (DNA): TGTGCCATCAGTGGGGGGGGCTCTTTCTCCTATAATTCACCCCTCCACTTT.

The chain carries TRBV11-1 and TRBJ1-3; tentatively, D is TRBD1 (6 bases). Germline V gene data show CDR1 as SGHAT and CDR2 as FQDESV (reference sequence). V was trimmed by 8 bases and J by 1 base, leaving 18 bases between them. CDR3 length: 16 residues. CDR3 nucleotides: TGTGCCAGCCGCGTCAGGGGATTAAAGTCTGGAAACACCATATATTTT. Amino acid sequence: CASRVRGLKSGNTIYF.

This chain links TRBV10-3 with TRBJ2-4; D perhaps matches TRBD1 (5 bases). The germline V gene has CDR1 ENHRY and CDR2 SYGVKD. The CDR3 runs 13 residues. V was trimmed by 10 bases and J by 4 bases, leaving 14 bases between them. CDR3 region: CATGPAGKNIQYF. CDR3 nucleotides: TGTGCCACCGGCCCGGCAGGGAAAAACATTCAGTACTTC.

This clone was recorded once. The gene calls are TRBV6-6 and TRBJ1-5; D call uncertain. The germline V and J ends were trimmed by 2 bases and 4 bases, with 6 bases remaining between them. The CDR3 is made up of 13 amino acids. The germline V gene has CDR1 MNHNY and CDR2 SVGAGI (reference sequence). CDR3 protein: CASSYEGNQPQHF. CDR3 DNA sequence: TGTGCCAGCAGTTACGAAGGGAATCAGCCCCAGCATTTT.

The chain uses TRBV18 and TRBJ1-4; D gene uncertain. With 3 bases removed from V and 5 bases from J, the gap between germline ends came to 16 bases. Germline CDR1 is KGHSH and CDR2 is LQKENI. The CDR3 runs 16 residues. DNA of the CDR3: TGTGCCAGCTCACCCGAATGGACGGTTGAGAATGAAAAACTGTTTTTT. Protein product: CASSPEWTVENEKLFF.

The gene calls are TRBV7-8 and TRBJ1-3, with D perhaps TRBD1 (6 bases). The V and J ends lost 2 bases and 4 bases respectively, with 9 bases between them. CDR1 and CDR2 (germline): SGHVS, FQNEAQ. This CDR3 is built from 14 residues. CDR3 bases: TGTGCCAGCAGCTTAAAGGGGACAGGAAACACCATATATTTT. Protein: CASSLKGTGNTIYF.

The chain joins TRBV5-4 to TRBJ1-6; D gene unclear. Germline V gene lookup returns CDR1 SGHNT and CDR2 YYREEE (reference sequence). The CDR3 spans 13 residues. V was trimmed by 4 bases and J by 6 bases, leaving 8 bases between them. Written as DNA, the CDR3 is TGTGCCAGCAGCCCCGGTTTTAATTCACCCCTCCACTTT. This translates into CASSPGFNSPLHF.

The rearrangement links TRBV19 to TRBJ2-3, with 13 bases lining up with TRBD2. Germline V gives CDR1 LNHDA, CDR2 SQIVND (reference sequence). This CDR3 contains 17 residues. J gave up 6 bases and V 3 bases, and 9 bases lay outside the gene matches. CDR3 DNA sequence: TGTGCCAGTAGTATTGGGGGACTAGCGGGGCCCCGCGATACGCAGTATTTT. It yields the protein CASSIGGLAGPRDTQYF.

The rearrangement links TRBV25-1 to TRBJ1-2; possibly TRBD1 for D (5 bases). Germline CDR1 MGHDK, CDR2 SYGVNS. Trimming removed 4 bases from V and 4 bases from J, with 10 bases in between. The CDR3 totals 13 residues. DNA for the CDR3: TGTGCCAGCAGTGTGGGTGGGGGCTATGGCTACACCTTC. This translates into CASSVGGGYGYTF.

The V call is TRBV2, the J call TRBJ2-7; D is undetermined. There are 11 residues in the CDR3. V was pared by 7 bases and J by 6 bases, with 10 bases between. The V gene's germline CDR1 is SNHLY and CDR2 FYNNEI. CDR3 DNA: TGTGCCAGCACTTACTCGGGCGAGCAGTACTTC. Protein: CASTYSGEQYF.

CDR3 coding DNA: TGTGCCAGCAGTGATGGGGGCCGGCTACCCGGCACAGATACGCAGTATTTT. Encoded protein: CASSDGGRLPGTDTQYF. The rearrangement joins TRBV6-1 to TRBJ2-3; the D gene is possibly TRBD1 (6 bases). V lost 3 bases and J lost 1, with 17 bases in between. Germline loops: CDR1 MNHNS, CDR2 SASEGT. The CDR3 runs to 17 residues.

This chain connects TRBV6-1 to TRBJ1-2; the D is unclear. Germline V CDR1 and CDR2: MNHNS, SASEGT. The CDR3 totals 14 residues. Trimming pared 1 base from V and 2 bases from J, leaving 8 bases between. CDR3 in amino acids: CASSEGAVNYGYTF. The CDR3 DNA reads TGTGCCAGCAGTGAAGGGGCAGTAAACTATGGCTACACCTTC.

The DNA for the CDR3 is TGTGCCAGCAGTTTTCAGGACGACCTGTTTTTT. Its protein product is CASSFQDDLFF. This sequence joins TRBV28 and TRBJ1-4; D is undetermined. Germline loops: CDR1 MDHEN, CDR2 SYDVKM. This CDR3 comprises 11 residues. The V end lost 3 bases, the J end lost 14 bases, and 10 bases lay between the germline ends.

The chain couples TRBV7-6 to TRBJ1-5; D is uncertain. This CDR3 has 13 residues. Germline CDR1 is SGHVS and CDR2 is FNYEAQ. Deletions cut 4 bases from V and 0 bases from J, with 4 bases between. In nucleotides, the CDR3 is TGTGCCAGCAGCTACGGTAGCAATCAGCCCCAGCATTTT. Encoded protein: CASSYGSNQPQHF.

CDR3 DNA: TGTGCCAGTAGTTTCCTAGCGGACCCCTACAATGAGCAGTTCTTC. Encoded protein: CASSFLADPYNEQFF. This chain uses TRBV19 with TRBJ2-1, with 7 bases aligning to TRBD2. This CDR3 region has 15 residues. CDR1 LNHDA and CDR2 SQIVND come from the germline V gene (reference sequence). Losses at the gene ends were 5 bases for V and 2 bases for J; bases not matched to a gene: 6.

The J gene is TRBJ2-5, the V gene TRBV5-1, with 8 bases lining up with TRBD2. The DNA end is a closer match to TRBJ2-7, so the J assignment may be wrong. The CDR3 consists of 16 residues. The germline CDR1 and CDR2 sequences are SGHRS and YFSETQ. The DNA of the CDR3 is TGCGCCAGCAGCTTGGGGCCCGCGGGGGGACCTTACGAGCAGTACTTC. It codes for CASSLGPAGGPYEQYF.

V is TRBV19 and J is TRBJ1-5, with 9 bases identical to TRBD1. The trim removed 4 bases at V and 0 bases at J, leaving 13 bases unmatched. Germline CDR1 and CDR2: LNHDA and SQIVND (reference sequence). This CDR3 region has 19 residues. CDR3 loop: CASSTRDRVTWTSNQPQHF. The DNA for the CDR3 is TGTGCCAGTAGTACCCGGGACAGGGTTACTTGGACTAGCAATCAGCCCCAGCATTTT.

The chain links TRBV7-8 to TRBJ2-1, with D tentatively TRBD2 (5 bases). Germline CDR1 reads SGHVS; CDR2 reads FQNEAQ. V shed 0 bases and J shed 7 bases, with 10 bases lying between them. The CDR3 is 14 residues long. This CDR3 reads CASSLAGERNEQFF. CDR3 DNA: TGTGCCAGCAGCTTAGCCGGGGAACGGAATGAGCAGTTCTTC.

This clone was seen just once. This chain links TRBV15 with TRBJ2-1; 8 bases agree with TRBD2. The germline CDR1 and CDR2 sequences are LNHNV and YYDKDF (reference sequence). The trim removed 8 bases at V and 6 bases at J, leaving 6 bases unmatched. The CDR3 covers 13 residues. The CDR3 DNA is TGTGCCACCGGGGGACTAGGCTTCAATGAGCAGTTCTTC. Its translation: CATGGLGFNEQFF.

The chain uses TRBV9 and TRBJ2-7, with 9 bases that match TRBD2. This CDR3 contains 15 residues. Germline V gene lookup returns CDR1 SGDLS and CDR2 YYNGEE. V trimming: 4 bases; J trimming: 6 bases; junction bases outside the gene matches: 11. DNA for the CDR3: TGTGCCAGCAGCCCGAGTGGAGCGGGAGGCGTCGAGCAGTACTTC. Amino acids: CASSPSGAGGVEQYF. Filled out from reference TRBV9 and TRBJ2-7, the complete variable domain reads DSGVTQTPKHLITATGQRVTLRCSPRSGDLSVYWYQQSLDQGLQFLIQYYNGEERAKGNILERFSAQQFPDLHSELNLSSLELGDSALYFCASSPSGAGGVEQYFGPGTRLTVT.

This clone was seen just once. The chain uses TRBV18 and TRBJ1-1; D call uncertain. Trimming took 3 bases from V and 5 from J, leaving 10 bases between them. The CDR3 spans 13 residues. Germline-derived CDR1 and CDR2 are KGHSH and LQKENI. CDR3 residues: CASSPLLGTEAFF. CDR3 in DNA: TGTGCCAGCTCACCGCTCCTGGGAACTGAAGCTTTCTTT.

The chain couples TRBV19 to TRBJ1-1; D gene unclear. In germline, CDR1 is LNHDA, CDR2 SQIVND (reference sequence). V gave up 1 base and J gave up 4 bases, with 7 bases separating them. The CDR3 consists of 13 residues. CDR3 region: CASSIGGITEAFF. The CDR3 region has the DNA TGTGCCAGTAGTATAGGTGGGATCACTGAAGCTTTCTTT.

The chain links TRBV11-2 to TRBJ2-5, with D possibly matching TRBD2 (5 bases). The CDR3 length is 15 residues. Trimming left V 5 bases short and J 5 bases short, with 18 bases between. In germline, CDR1 is SGHAT, CDR2 FQNNGV. The CDR3 DNA sequence: TGTGCCAGCAGCCCAGAGGGCCTTCAGGTGGAGACCCAGTACTTC. Translated, it gives CASSPEGLQVETQYF. The full variable domain, completed using reference TRBV11-2 and TRBJ2-5, is EAGVAQSPRYKIIEKRQSVAFWCNPISGHATLYWYQQILGQGPKLLIQFQNNGVVDDSQLPKDRFSAERLKGVDSTLKIQPAKLEDSAVYLCASSPEGLQVETQYFGPGTRLLVL.